This T cell receptor beta chain was found in a study of beta chain features in type 1 diabetes. Points from the study as a whole: Moderately but significantly shorter TCRB CDR3s were found in Type 1 diabetes patients in all four CD4+ subsets.

CDR3 size: 12 residues. CDR1 is MDHEN and CDR2 is SYDVKM in the germline V gene. V shed 8 bases, J shed 2 bases, and the junction held 3 bases outside the gene matches. The study reverse transcribed the entire isolated RNA, so it sequenced expressed TCRB transcripts. Using immunoSEQ multiplex PCR, the repertoire was profiled, and TCRdb retains in-frame clones only, with some absent. Of around 50,000 clones listed, approximately 43% are singletons. Regarding this clone: Its antigen remains unidentified.

The rearrangement joins TRBV28 to TRBJ2-7; the match to TRBD1 covers 7 bases. The TCR was taken from a man aged 25-45 years with type 1 diabetes. Sequencing was performed on stem cell memory CD4+ T cells from blood. The CDR3 loop reads CASRQGTYEQYF. CDR3 in DNA: TGTGCCAGCCGACAGGGAACCTACGAGCAGTACTTC.